These 19 T cell receptor beta chains share one sample of origin, sequenced in a study of vaccination and CD4 T cells after COVID-19. Documented treatment: approximately nine-day PBMC culture with coronavirus spike peptide pools or control peptides (ViraFEST assay). Antigens for these TCRs are unknown. Oncomine TCR Beta short-read sequencing was applied to DNA from cultured CD4+ T cells. MiXCR was run by TCRdb on the PCR reads, yielding one entry per CDR3 protein. The table includes around 20,000 distinct CDR3 sequences, about half detected once. Sequencing was performed on CD4+ T cells from blood, cultured in vitro, taken before SARS-CoV-2 vaccination. The receptors here all came from a human donor who had recovered from COVID-19.

In its sample, this clonotype was seen a few times. The chain links TRBV27 to TRBJ2-7; D gene unclear. Germline V gene sequence: CDR1 MNHEY, CDR2 SMNVEV (reference sequence). V was trimmed by 5 bases and J by 6 bases, leaving 2 bases between them. The length of the CDR3 is 9 residues. The CDR3 protein is CASSGEQYF. The CDR3 DNA reads TGTGCCAGCAGTGGCGAGCAGTACTTC.

V gene TRBV2 combines with J gene TRBJ2-1; 14 positions match TRBD2. Germline V gene data show CDR1 as SNHLY and CDR2 as FYNNEI. The V gene end was trimmed by 7 bases and the J gene end by 10 bases; junction bases not matched to a gene: 18. This CDR3 contains 18 residues. The CDR3 sequence is CASKAGLAGEPRFGEQFF. In DNA form, the CDR3 reads TGTGCCAGCAAGGCGGGACTAGCGGGAGAGCCCCGATTTGGGGAGCAGTTCTTC.

This clonotype was observed a single time. The V gene is TRBV29-1, the J gene TRBJ2-1, with D hard to call. Germline CDR1 and CDR2: SQVTM and ANQGSEA. Trimming removed 6 bases at V and 6 bases at J, with 18 bases between. The CDR3 covers 14 residues. CDR3 DNA: TGCAGCGTAAACGACCAAATTGGTGCCAATGAGCAGTTCTTC. Amino acid sequence: CSVNDQIGANEQFF.

This clonotype was observed a few times. The V call is TRBV19, the J call TRBJ2-3; D is unclear. V lost 4 bases, J lost 2 bases, and 1 base lay in between. The CDR3 contains 11 residues. Germline CDR1 is LNHDA and CDR2 is SQIVND (reference sequence). The CDR3 region is CASSTTDTQYF. The CDR3 DNA is TGTGCCAGTAGTACCACAGATACGCAGTATTTT.

The chain links TRBV28 to TRBJ2-5; 7 nucleotides align to TRBD2. Germline V gives CDR1 MDHEN, CDR2 SYDVKM. J was trimmed by 4 bases and V by 5 bases; bases with no gene match: 10. This CDR3 has 15 residues. The CDR3 DNA reads TGTGCCAGCAGTCCCCTGGTGGGAGGGGTAGAGACCCAGTACTTC. Amino acids: CASSPLVGGVETQYF.

The V and J genes are TRBV20-1 and TRBJ2-5; the match to TRBD2 covers 7 bases. J gave up 4 bases and V 8 bases, and 16 bases lay outside the gene matches. Germline V CDR1 and CDR2: DFQATT, SNEGSKA (reference sequence). The CDR3 runs 15 residues. CDR3 in amino acids: CSPPPGREKGETQYF. For the CDR3, the DNA is TGCAGTCCACCCCCGGGGAGGGAGAAGGGAGAGACCCAGTACTTC.

This clonotype was seen a few times. The J gene is TRBJ1-1, the V gene TRBV28; D may be TRBD1 (5 bases). Germline values: CDR1 MDHEN, CDR2 SYDVKM. V was trimmed by 7 bases and J by 1 base, leaving 13 bases between them. The CDR3 totals 14 residues. CDR3 DNA sequence: TGTGCCAGCATTCTAGGGGCCTGGAACACTGAAGCTTTCTTT. Its translation is CASILGAWNTEAFF.

V is TRBV27 and J is TRBJ1-6; 8 bases are a match to TRBD1. The CDR3 has 14 residues. J was trimmed by 10 bases and V by 3 bases; bases with no gene match: 5. Germline CDR1 MNHEY, CDR2 SMNVEV (reference sequence). The CDR3, as DNA: TGTGCCAGCAGTTTGAGACAGGGGTACTCACCCCTCCACTTT. Its protein product is CASSLRQGYSPLHF.

This clonotype was seen a single time. With a much larger clone just one base away, this may be a read error. The rearrangement uses TRBV20-1 and TRBJ1-2; D is uncertain. V lost 6 bases to trimming and J lost 4 bases, with 15 bases between them. Germline loops: CDR1 DFQATT, CDR2 SNEGSKA (reference sequence). This CDR3 comprises 13 residues. CDR3 in amino acids: CSADPGRSYGYTF. Here the CDR3 DNA reads TGCAGTGCCGATCCCGGCAGGTCCTATGGCTACACCTTC.

The table lists this clonotype with a few counts. The chain couples TRBV27 to TRBJ2-2; D perhaps matches TRBD1 (5 bases). This CDR3 contains 16 residues. CDR1 and CDR2 (germline): MNHEY, SMNVEV (reference sequence). V was cut by 0 bases and J by 5 bases, with 13 bases left in between. The CDR3 DNA sequence: TGTGCCAGCAGTTTATCCTGGATACAGGCGACCGGGGAGCTGTTTTTT. It codes for CASSLSWIQATGELFF.

This clonotype was seen a handful of times. The chain joins TRBV7-9 to TRBJ1-6; D is ambiguous. Per the germline V gene, CDR1 is SEHNR and CDR2 is FQNEAQ (reference sequence). The CDR3 is 10 amino acids. The CDR3 DNA is TGTGCGACGGAGGATTCACCCCTCCACTTT. The encoded protein is CATEDSPLHF.

The chain combines TRBV2 with TRBJ2-4; D perhaps matches TRBD1 (5 bases). The CDR3 is 15 amino acids. V dropped 7 bases and J dropped 3 bases, with 16 bases sitting between them. Germline lookup yields CDR1 SNHLY and CDR2 FYNNEI. The CDR3 nucleotides read TGTGCCAGCACGGCTGGGCAGGGCAACAAAAACATTCAGTACTTC. It specifies CASTAGQGNKNIQYF.

This chain uses TRBV12-3 or TRBV12-4 with TRBJ2-5, with D unresolved. CDR3 length: 11 residues. With 3 bases removed from V and 5 bases from J, the gap between germline ends came to 4 bases. The CDR3 protein is CASSLVETQYF. Here the CDR3 DNA reads TGTGCCAGCAGTTTGGTTGAGACCCAGTACTTC.

This chain links TRBV20-1 with TRBJ2-7; D is uncertain. Germline CDR1 and CDR2: DFQATT and SNEGSKA (reference sequence). Trimming took off 5 bases at V and 3 bases at J, with 14 bases between the two ends. The CDR3 spans 13 residues. In DNA form, the CDR3 reads TGCAGTGCTCGACCCACGGCCCGCTACGAGCAGTACTTC. The encoded protein is CSARPTARYEQYF.

The chain uses TRBV6-1 and TRBJ2-4, with TRBD2 matching 9 bases. Germline V gives CDR1 MNHNS, CDR2 SASEGT. CDR3 length equals 16 residues. The V and J ends lost 2 bases and 2 bases, in that order; junction bases with no gene match: 4. Here the CDR3 reads CASSELAGFTKNIQYF. Here the CDR3 DNA reads TGTGCCAGCAGTGAACTAGCGGGATTCACCAAAAACATTCAGTACTTC.

The V and J genes are TRBV2 and TRBJ1-2, with D unresolved. From germline, CDR1 is SNHLY and CDR2 FYNNEI. Trimming left V 2 bases short and J 6 bases short, with 13 bases between. The CDR3 consists of 14 residues. This CDR3 reads CASSELGKEDGYTF. The CDR3 DNA follows: TGTGCCAGCAGTGAATTGGGGAAGGAGGATGGCTACACCTTC.

This chain links TRBV5-1 with TRBJ2-5; 10 positions agree with TRBD2. Per germline, CDR1 SGHRS and CDR2 YFSETQ. The CDR3 consists of 15 residues. Trimming removed 2 bases from V and 1 base from J; junction bases left unmatched: 2. The CDR3, as DNA: TGCGCCAGCAGCTTCAGCGGGAGGGCCCAAGAGACCCAGTACTTC. It encodes CASSFSGRAQETQYF.

This clonotype was seen a single time. The J gene is TRBJ1-1, the V gene TRBV6-1; D remains unclear. Germline assignment: CDR1 MNHNS and CDR2 SASEGT. Trimming took 4 bases from V and 4 from J, leaving 16 bases between them. CDR3 length equals 15 residues. The CDR3 here is CASSVEGLVPTEAFF. The CDR3 DNA reads TGTGCCAGCAGTGTCGAGGGCCTGGTTCCCACTGAAGCTTTCTTT.

This chain joins TRBV6-5 and TRBJ2-5, with a possible D match to TRBD2 (5 bases). Germline CDR1 MNHEY, CDR2 SVGAGI. Trimming pared 1 base from V and 2 bases from J, leaving 11 bases between. There are 15 residues in the CDR3. The CDR3 DNA sequence: TGTGCCAGCAGTTACTGGGCTAGCAGACAAGAGACCCAGTACTTC. Translating gives CASSYWASRQETQYF.